This T cell receptor (beta chain) is drawn from a study of spatial heterogeneity in lung cancer. Study results and caveats: At tumor resection, ubiquitous expanded TCRs were detected in blood more often than later.

The time point is: blood at routine non-recurrence follow-up after resection. Sequencing of whole RNA from tumor, nontumor lung or frozen PBMC involved no sorting. This clonotype was seen at least ten times. Antigen: not known. TCRdb reanalysed the 5' RACE reads using MiXCR and keeps one entry per CDR3 protein. Altogether tens of thousands of distinct CDR3 sequences are present, approximately 6% being singletons, with the ten largest covering 22%. Per the germline V gene, CDR1 is SGHDT and CDR2 is YYEEEE. V lost 5 bases to trimming and J lost 4 bases, with 21 bases between them. This CDR3 contains 16 residues.

Sequencing used PBMCs, obtained at follow-up. The V call is TRBV5-6, the J call TRBJ1-2; D is perhaps TRBD1 (5 bases). This receptor was identified in a male donor with early-stage non-small cell lung cancer. The CDR3: CASRPDRRGASYGYTF. Here the CDR3 DNA reads TGTGCCAGCAGGCCTGATCGACGAGGGGCAAGCTATGGCTACACCTTC.